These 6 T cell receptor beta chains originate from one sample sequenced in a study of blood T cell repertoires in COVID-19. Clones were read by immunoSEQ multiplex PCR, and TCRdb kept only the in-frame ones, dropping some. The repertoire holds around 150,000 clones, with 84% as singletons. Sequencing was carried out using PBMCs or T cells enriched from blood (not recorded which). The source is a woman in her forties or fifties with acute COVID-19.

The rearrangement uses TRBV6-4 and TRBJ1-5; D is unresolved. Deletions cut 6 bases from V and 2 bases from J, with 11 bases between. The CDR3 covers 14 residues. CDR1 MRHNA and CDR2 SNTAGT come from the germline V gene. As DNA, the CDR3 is TGTGCCAGCAGCGACAAACTATGCAATCAGCCCCAGCATTTT. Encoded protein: CASSDKLCNQPQHF.

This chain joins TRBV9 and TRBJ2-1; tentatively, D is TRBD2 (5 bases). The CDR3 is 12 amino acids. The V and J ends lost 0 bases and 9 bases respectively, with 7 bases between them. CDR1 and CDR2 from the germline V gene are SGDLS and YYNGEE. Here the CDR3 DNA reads TGTGCCAGCAGCGTAGGGGGAGCTGAGCAGTTCTTC. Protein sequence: CASSVGGAEQFF.

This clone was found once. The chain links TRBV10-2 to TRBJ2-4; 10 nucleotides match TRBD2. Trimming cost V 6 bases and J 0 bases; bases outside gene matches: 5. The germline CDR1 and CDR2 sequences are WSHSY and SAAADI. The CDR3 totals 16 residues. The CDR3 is CASRPLAGVAKNIQYF. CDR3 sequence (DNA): TGCGCCAGCAGACCCCTAGCGGGAGTAGCCAAAAACATTCAGTACTTC.

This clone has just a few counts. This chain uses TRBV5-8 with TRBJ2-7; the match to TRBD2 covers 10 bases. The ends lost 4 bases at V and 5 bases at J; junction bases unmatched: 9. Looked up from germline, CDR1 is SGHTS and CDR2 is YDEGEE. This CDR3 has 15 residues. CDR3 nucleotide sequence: TGTGCCAGCAGCCAGCCCAAACTAGCGGGACACGAGCAGTACTTC. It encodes CASSQPKLAGHEQYF.

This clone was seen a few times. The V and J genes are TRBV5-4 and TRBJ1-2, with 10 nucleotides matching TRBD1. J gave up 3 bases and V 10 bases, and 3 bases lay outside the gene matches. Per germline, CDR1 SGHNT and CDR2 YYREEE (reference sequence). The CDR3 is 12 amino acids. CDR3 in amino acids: CAWDRGDYGYTF. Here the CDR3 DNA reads TGTGCCTGGGACAGGGGTGACTATGGCTACACCTTC.

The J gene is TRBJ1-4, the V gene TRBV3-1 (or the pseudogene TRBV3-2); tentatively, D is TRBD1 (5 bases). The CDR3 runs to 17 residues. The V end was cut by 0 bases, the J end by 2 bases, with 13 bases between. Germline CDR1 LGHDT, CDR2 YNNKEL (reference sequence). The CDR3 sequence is CASSQEERAGTNEKLFF. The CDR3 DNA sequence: TGTGCCAGCAGCCAAGAAGAACGAGCAGGGACTAATGAAAAACTGTTTTTT.